This T cell receptor beta chain was identified during a study of blood T cell repertoires in COVID-19 (TCRdb year 2020). In the study overall: Collaborator samples came from the United States, Italy and Spain and covered acute and convalescent phases of COVID-19. The dataset comprised deeply sampled blood TCRbeta repertoires from subjects exposed to, actively infected with, or recovered from COVID-19. The prospective study material was composed of cDNA or gDNA derived from T cells, B-cell-depleted T cells, or PBMCs. The repertoires were made available in a free public database intended to serve as a resource for research on the immune response to SARS-CoV-2. A de-identified subject ID, COVID-19 status, age in years and sex were almost always included in the sample metadata. Where available, HLA class I and class II types were taken from metadata supplied by the sample provider and were not determined by assay-based typing. The samples were drawn from two sources: the first 160 participants of the ongoing ImmuneRACE study, and 1,254 subjects contributed by 6 global collaborators. Results the study describes overall, beyond this receptor: The amount of clinical and demographic metadata varied by source and participant and was provided uncurated.

Whole blood was collected in K2EDTA tubes by collaborating institutions according to the institutions' own protocols. Collaborator samples were shipped for TCRbeta analysis as frozen whole blood, isolated PBMCs, or DNA extracted from either sample type. A note on this clone: The specificity of this receptor is unknown. Per-base quality was not reported, and no clone a single base away is much larger than it.

TCRbeta CDR3 regions were amplified from genomic DNA using the immunoSEQ Assay, a bias-controlled multiplex PCR. The paper's data handling went like this. Nucleated cell counts per sample were estimated from amplification of reference gene primers within the assay. To quantify the absolute abundance of each unique TCRbeta CDR3 rearrangement, sequence reads were collapsed and filtered. For each sample, productive Simpson clonality was calculated as the square root of Simpson's diversity index across productive rearrangements. TCRdb mirrors the immuneACCESS table, restricted to in-frame sequences. Some clones are absent from its copies; in checked studies, under half trace to an unresolved V gene, and the reason for the others is unknown. The D gene and trimming were derived from the DNA, and the V and J assignments and clone size from that table. Counted in this sample were 120,000 to 150,000 clones; roughly 89% of them appeared once. The ten biggest clones cover over 0.85% of the sample.

Material: peripheral blood. The sequence was obtained from a woman aged 45-60 years with acute or convalescent COVID-19.

The CDR3 has the sequence CASSGMGQGTDTQYF. The nucleotide sequence is TGTGCCAGCAGCGGAATGGGACAGGGCACAGATACGCAGTATTTT. Rearrangement joined TRBV7-9 to TRBJ2-3; 8 bases in between match TRBD1. The germline V gene encodes CDR1 SEHNR and CDR2 FQNEAQ (reference sequence). V ends up 5 bases short and J 1 base short, with an unmatched junction base count of 5. Spanning cysteine to phenylalanine, the CDR3 consists of 15 amino acids. Of the read, only the CDR3 DNA is kept; its 45 bases are in frame from base 1.